These 5 T cell receptor beta chains were sequenced from one sample in a study of T cells in women clearing cervical HPV infection. Sequenced by immunoSEQ multiplex PCR; TCRdb stores in-frame clones only, minus some. The sample includes around 39,000 clones. Sequenced input: blood buffy coat. The receptors originated from a woman between 18 and 75 years old with a cervical HPV16 infection that either progressed to CIN3+ or cleared (not recorded which).

Concerning this clone: From the germline J gene comes the end of the CDR3, since the read stops 3 residues before it. The chain combines TRBV27 with TRBJ2-4, with D tentatively TRBD1 (6 bases). V lost 7 bases to trimming and J lost 0 bases, with 7 bases between them. The CDR3 totals 13 residues. CDR1 and CDR2 from the germline V gene are MNHEY and SMNVEV (reference sequence). The part of the CDR3 DNA that was read is TGTGCCAGCAAGGGGGTAGCCAAAAACATT. This gives the protein CASKGVAKNI. The entire CDR3 sequence reads CASKGVAKNIQYF.

Concerning this clone itself: One end of the junction is discordant with germline, which a read error may explain. The read terminates 3 residues ahead of where the CDR3 ends, so the germline J gene completes it. The chain employs TRBV6-1 and TRBJ2-1, with 10 nucleotides matching TRBD1. Germline lookup yields CDR1 MNHNS and CDR2 SASEGT. The CDR3 runs to 14 residues. The CDR3 spells CASNEPGQGNEQFF. CDR3 DNA (partial): TGTGCCAGCAATGAACCGGGACAGGGGAATGAG.

Of note for this clone: The sequenced fragment ends 3 residues before the CDR3 boundary, so the rest is inferred from the germline J gene. The chain has TRBV7-9 and TRBJ2-3; D gene ambiguous. Germline V CDR1 and CDR2: SEHNR, FQNEAQ (reference sequence). The CDR3 consists of 12 residues. CDR3 loop: CASSPTVGTQYF. The part of the CDR3 DNA that was read is TGTGCCAGCAGCCCGACGGTAGGGACG.

Notes on this clone: The CDR3 end is not reached by the read, which stops 3 residues before it; the germline J gene fills it in. This chain joins TRBV5-1 and TRBJ1-1, with 8 bases that match TRBD1. CDR3 length: 15 amino acids. Germline CDR1 is SGHRS and CDR2 is YFSETQ. J gave up 4 bases and V 1 base, and 6 bases lay outside the gene matches. CDR3 DNA, as far as it was read: TGCGCCAGCAGCTTGCAGTTGACAGGGGTCACTGAA. Protein: CASSLQLTGVTE. The whole CDR3 is CASSLQLTGVTEAFF. Variable domain in full (rest from reference TRBV5-1 and TRBJ1-1): KAGVTQTPRYLIKTRGQQVTLSCSPISGHRSVSWYQQTPGQGLQFLFEYFSETQRNKGNFPGRFSGRQFSNSRSEMNVSTLELGDSALYLCASSLQLTGVTEAFFGQGTRLTVV.

Points on this clone: The CDR3 goes on 3 residues after the read ends, and that part is filled in from the germline J gene. The V gene is TRBV11-2, the J gene TRBJ2-1, with TRBD2 matching 9 bases. V was pared by 1 base and J by 8 bases, with 6 bases of the junction left unmatched. The CDR3 runs to 15 residues. Per germline, CDR1 SGHAT and CDR2 FQNNGV. CDR3 DNA (partial): TGTGCCAGCAGCTTAGGAGCTAGCGGGAACGATGAG. As protein: CASSLGASGNDE. The whole CDR3 region reads CASSLGASGNDEQFF.